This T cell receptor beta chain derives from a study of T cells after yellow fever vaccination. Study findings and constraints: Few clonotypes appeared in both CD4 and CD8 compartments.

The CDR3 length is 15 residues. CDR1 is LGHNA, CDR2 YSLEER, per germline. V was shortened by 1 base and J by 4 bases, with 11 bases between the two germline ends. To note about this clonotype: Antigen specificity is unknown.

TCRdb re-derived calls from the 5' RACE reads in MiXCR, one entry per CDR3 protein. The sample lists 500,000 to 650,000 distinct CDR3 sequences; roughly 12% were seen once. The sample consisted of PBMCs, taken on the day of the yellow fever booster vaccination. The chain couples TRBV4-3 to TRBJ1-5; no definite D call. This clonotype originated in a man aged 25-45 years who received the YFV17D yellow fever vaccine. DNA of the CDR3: TGCGCCAGCAGCCAAGGTCGGGGTCCAAATCAGCCCCAGCATTTT. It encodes CASSQGRGPNQPQHF.